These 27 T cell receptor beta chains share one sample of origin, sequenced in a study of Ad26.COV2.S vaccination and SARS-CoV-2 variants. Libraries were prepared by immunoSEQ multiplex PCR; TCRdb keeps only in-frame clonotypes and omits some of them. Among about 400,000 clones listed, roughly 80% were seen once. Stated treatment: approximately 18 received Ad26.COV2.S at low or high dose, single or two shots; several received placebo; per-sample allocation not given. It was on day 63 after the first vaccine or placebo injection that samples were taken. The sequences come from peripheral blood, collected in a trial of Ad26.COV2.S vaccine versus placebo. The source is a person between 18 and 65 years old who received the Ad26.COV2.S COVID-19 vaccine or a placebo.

The CDR3 is CASSAGWIDTQYF. CDR3 bases: TGTGCCAGCTCAGCGGGATGGATAGATACGCAGTATTTT. The gene calls are TRBV2 and TRBJ2-3; 7 bases fit TRBD2. The length of the CDR3 is 13 residues. Germline V gives CDR1 SNHLY, CDR2 FYNNEI. V shed 8 bases, J shed 5 bases, and the junction held 7 bases outside the gene matches.

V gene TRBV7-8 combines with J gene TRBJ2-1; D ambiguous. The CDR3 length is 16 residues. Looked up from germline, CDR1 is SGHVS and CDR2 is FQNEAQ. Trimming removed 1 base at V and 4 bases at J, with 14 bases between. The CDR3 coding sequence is TGTGCCAGCAGCTTAGTGGGAATTCCAATATACAATGAGCAGTTCTTC. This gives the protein CASSLVGIPIYNEQFF. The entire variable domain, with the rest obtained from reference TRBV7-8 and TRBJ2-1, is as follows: GAGVSQSPRYKVAKRGQDVALRCDPISGHVSLFWYQQALGQGPEFLTYFQNEAQLDKSGLPSDRFFAERPEGSVSTLKIQRTQQEDSAVYLCASSLVGIPIYNEQFFGPGTRLTVL.

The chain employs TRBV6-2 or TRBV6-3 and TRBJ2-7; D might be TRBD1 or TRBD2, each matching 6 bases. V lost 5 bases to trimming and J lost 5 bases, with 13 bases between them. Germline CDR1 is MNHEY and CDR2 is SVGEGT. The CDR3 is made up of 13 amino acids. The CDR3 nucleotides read TGTGCCAGCAGTCTTTCGGGGGCCCACGAGCAGTACTTC. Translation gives CASSLSGAHEQYF.

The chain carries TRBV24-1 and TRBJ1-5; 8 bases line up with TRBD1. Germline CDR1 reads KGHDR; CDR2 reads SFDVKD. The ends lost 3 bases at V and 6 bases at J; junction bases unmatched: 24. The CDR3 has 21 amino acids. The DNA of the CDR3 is TGTGCCACCAGTGATCACCCCTCGAAAGTTAGAAGACAGGGGTATAGTCAGCCCCAGCATTTT. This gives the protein CATSDHPSKVRRQGYSQPQHF.

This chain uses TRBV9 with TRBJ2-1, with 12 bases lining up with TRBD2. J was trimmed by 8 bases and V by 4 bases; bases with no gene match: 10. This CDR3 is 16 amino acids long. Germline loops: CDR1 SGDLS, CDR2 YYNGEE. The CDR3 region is CASSPRLAGARDEQFF. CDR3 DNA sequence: TGTGCCAGCAGCCCCCGACTAGCGGGAGCCAGAGATGAGCAGTTCTTC.

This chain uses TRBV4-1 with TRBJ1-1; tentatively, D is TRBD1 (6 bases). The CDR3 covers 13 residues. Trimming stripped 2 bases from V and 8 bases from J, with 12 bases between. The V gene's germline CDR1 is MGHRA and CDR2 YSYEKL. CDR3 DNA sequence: TGCGCCAGCAGCCAACGTGGACAGTCGGAAGCTTTCTTT. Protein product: CASSQRGQSEAFF.

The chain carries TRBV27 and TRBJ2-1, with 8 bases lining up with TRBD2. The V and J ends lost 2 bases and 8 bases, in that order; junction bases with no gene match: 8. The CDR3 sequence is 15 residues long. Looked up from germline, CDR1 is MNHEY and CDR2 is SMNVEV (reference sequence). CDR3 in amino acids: CASSLRSGSFDEQFF. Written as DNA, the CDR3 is TGTGCCAGCAGTTTAAGGAGCGGGAGTTTCGATGAGCAGTTCTTC.

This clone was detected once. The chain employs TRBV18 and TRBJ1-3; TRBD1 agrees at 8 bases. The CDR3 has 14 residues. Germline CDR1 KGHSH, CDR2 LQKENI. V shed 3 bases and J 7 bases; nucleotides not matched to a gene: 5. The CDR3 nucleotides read TGTGCCAGCTCACCTGACAGGGGAAGCAACACCATATATTTT. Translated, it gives CASSPDRGSNTIYF.

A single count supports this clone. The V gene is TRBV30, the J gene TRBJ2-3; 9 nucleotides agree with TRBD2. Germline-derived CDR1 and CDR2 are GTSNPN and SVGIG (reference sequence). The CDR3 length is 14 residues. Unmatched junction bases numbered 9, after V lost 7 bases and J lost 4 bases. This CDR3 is CAYRPAGGADTQYF. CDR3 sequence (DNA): TGTGCCTACCGGCCAGCGGGAGGCGCAGATACGCAGTATTTT.

CDR3 region: CASSFDGRANTEAFF. CDR3 DNA sequence: TGTGCCAGCAGCTTCGACGGACGGGCGAACACTGAAGCTTTCTTT. The chain uses TRBV5-5 and TRBJ1-1; D not certain. V was cut by 2 bases and J by 1 base, with 12 bases left in between. This CDR3 is 15 amino acids long. Germline V gene lookup returns CDR1 SGHKS and CDR2 YYEKEE (reference sequence).

The CDR3 loop reads CASSHLVTGKETQYF. CDR3 nucleotides: TGTGCCAGTAGCCACCTAGTGACAGGGAAAGAGACCCAGTACTTC. The chain joins TRBV19 to TRBJ2-5; 7 bases are shared with TRBD1. Trimming removed 6 bases from V and 3 bases from J; junction bases left unmatched: 10. CDR1 is LNHDA, CDR2 SQIVND, per germline (reference sequence). This CDR3 contains 15 residues.

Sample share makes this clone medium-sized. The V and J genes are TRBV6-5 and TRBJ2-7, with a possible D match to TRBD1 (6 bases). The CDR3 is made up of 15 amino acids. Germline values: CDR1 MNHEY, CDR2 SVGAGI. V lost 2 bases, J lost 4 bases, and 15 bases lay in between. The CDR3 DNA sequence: TGTGCCAGCAGTTACGGAGAGGGACAAAAATACGAGCAGTACTTC. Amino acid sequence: CASSYGEGQKYEQYF.

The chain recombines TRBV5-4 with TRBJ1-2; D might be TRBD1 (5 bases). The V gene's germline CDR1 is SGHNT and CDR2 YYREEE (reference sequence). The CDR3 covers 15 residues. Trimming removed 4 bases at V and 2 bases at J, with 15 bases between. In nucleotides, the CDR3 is TGTGCCAGCAGCCTTGATGGGGGGGTAAACTATGGCTACACCTTC. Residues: CASSLDGGVNYGYTF.

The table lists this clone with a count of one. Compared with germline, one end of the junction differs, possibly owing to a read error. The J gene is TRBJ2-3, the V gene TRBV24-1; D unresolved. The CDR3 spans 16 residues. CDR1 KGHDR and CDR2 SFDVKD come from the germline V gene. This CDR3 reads CATSDLGRPSTNTQYF. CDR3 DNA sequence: TGTGCCACCAGTGATCTGGGCCGACCAAGCACAAATACGCAGTATTTT.

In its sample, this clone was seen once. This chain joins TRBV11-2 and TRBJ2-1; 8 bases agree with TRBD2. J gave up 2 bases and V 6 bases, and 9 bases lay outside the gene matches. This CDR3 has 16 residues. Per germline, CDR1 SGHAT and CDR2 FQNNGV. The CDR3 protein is CASRGFRGGAYNEQFF. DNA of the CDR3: TGTGCCAGCAGGGGATTCCGGGGGGGCGCCTACAATGAGCAGTTCTTC. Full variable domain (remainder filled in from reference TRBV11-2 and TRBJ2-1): EAGVAQSPRYKIIEKRQSVAFWCNPISGHATLYWYQQILGQGPKLLIQFQNNGVVDDSQLPKDRFSAERLKGVDSTLKIQPAKLEDSAVYLCASRGFRGGAYNEQFFGPGTRLTVL.

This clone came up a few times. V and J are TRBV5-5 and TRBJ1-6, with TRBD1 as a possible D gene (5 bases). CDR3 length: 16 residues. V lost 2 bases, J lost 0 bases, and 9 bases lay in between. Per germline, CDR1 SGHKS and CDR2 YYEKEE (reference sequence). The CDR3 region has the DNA TGTGCCAGCAGCTTTCGGCAGGGCTCCTATAATTCACCCCTCCACTTT. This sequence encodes CASSFRQGSYNSPLHF.

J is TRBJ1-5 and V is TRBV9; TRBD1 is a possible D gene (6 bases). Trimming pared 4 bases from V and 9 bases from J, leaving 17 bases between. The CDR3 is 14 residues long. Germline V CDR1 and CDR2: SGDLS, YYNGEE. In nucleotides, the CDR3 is TGTGCCAGCAGCCCCGGACAGTCCCTCTGGCCCCAGCATTTT. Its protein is CASSPGQSLWPQHF.

The CDR3 region has the DNA TGTGCCAGCAGCTTAGTAGTACCTGAAGCTTTCTTT. Translation: CASSLVVPEAFF. The rearrangement links TRBV11-2 to TRBJ1-1; D ambiguous. The V end lost 1 base, the J end lost 6 bases, and 6 bases lay between the germline ends. The CDR3 length is 12 residues. Germline values: CDR1 SGHAT, CDR2 FQNNGV.

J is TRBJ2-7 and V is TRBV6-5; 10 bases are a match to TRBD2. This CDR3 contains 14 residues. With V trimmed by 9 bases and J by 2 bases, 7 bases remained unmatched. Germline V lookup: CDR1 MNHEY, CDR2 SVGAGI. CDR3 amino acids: CASSRAGGPYEQYF. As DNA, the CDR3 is TGTGCCAGTTCCAGAGCGGGGGGGCCCTACGAGCAGTACTTC.

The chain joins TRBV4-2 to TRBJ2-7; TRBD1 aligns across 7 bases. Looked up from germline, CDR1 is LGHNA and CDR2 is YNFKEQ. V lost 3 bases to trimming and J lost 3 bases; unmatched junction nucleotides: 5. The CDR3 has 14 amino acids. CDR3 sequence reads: CASSHRQGYYEQYF. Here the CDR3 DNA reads TGTGCCAGCAGCCACCGACAGGGATACTACGAGCAGTACTTC.

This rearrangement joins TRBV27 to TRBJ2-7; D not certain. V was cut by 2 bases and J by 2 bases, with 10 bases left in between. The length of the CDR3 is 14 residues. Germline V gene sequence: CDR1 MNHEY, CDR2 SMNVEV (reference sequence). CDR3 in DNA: TGTGCCAGCAGTTTAAACCCTTCGGCCTACGAGCAGTACTTC. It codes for CASSLNPSAYEQYF.

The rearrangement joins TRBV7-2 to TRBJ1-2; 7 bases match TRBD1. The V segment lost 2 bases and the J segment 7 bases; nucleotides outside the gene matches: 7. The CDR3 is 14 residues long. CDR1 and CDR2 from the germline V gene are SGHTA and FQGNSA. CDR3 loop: CASSLIRTGAGYTF. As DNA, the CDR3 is TGTGCCAGCAGCTTAATCCGGACAGGTGCTGGCTACACCTTC.

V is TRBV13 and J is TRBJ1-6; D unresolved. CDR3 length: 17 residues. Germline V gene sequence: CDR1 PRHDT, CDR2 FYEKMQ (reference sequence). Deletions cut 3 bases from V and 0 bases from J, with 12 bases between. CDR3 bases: TGTGCCAGCAGCTTCACGGAAGGGAGCTCCTATAATTCACCCCTCCACTTT. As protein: CASSFTEGSSYNSPLHF.

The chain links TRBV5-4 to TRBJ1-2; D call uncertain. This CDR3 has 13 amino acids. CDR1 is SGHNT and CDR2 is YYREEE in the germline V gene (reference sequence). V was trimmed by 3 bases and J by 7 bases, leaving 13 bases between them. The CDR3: CASSSVRGGGYTF. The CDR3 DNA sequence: TGTGCCAGCAGCTCGGTTCGGGGAGGTGGCTACACCTTC.

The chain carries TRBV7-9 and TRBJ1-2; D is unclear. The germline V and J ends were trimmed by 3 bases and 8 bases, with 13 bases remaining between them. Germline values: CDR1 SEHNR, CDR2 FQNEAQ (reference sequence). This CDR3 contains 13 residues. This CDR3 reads CASSLALVRGYTF. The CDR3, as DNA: TGTGCCAGCAGCTTGGCGTTGGTAAGGGGCTACACCTTC.

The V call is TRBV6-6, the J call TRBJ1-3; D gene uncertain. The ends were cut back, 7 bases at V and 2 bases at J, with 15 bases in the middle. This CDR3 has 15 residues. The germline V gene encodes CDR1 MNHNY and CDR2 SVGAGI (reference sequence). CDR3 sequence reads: CASTRRREPGNTIYF. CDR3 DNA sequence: TGTGCCAGCACCCGACGAAGGGAACCTGGAAACACCATATATTTT.

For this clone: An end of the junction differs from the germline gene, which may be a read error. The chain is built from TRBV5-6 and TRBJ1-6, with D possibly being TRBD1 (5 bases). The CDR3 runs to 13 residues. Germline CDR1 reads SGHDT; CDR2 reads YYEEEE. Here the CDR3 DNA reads TGTGCCAGCAGCATACGGTACCAGGGAGATAGGAACTTT. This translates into CASSIRYQGDRNF.